The T cell receptor (beta chain) described here comes from a study of Graves' ophthalmopathy and Graves' hyperthyroidism. Per the germline V gene, CDR1 is MNHEY and CDR2 is SVGAGI. V lost 8 bases and J 5 bases, leaving 15 bases between the germline ends. The CDR3 is made up of 13 amino acids. Amplification of the TCR beta CDR3 regions used RNA transcripts (as template). The first-round RT-PCR employed HTBI primers together with the Qiagen OneStep RT-PCR kit. A multiplex PCR was then performed as the second round. TCRdb re-analysed the multiplex PCR reads in MiXCR, keeping a single row per CDR3 protein. There are over a million distinct CDR3 sequences in the sample; about two fifths occur only once, and around 10% lies in the top ten. This clonotype was counted between two and nine times.

This TCR derives from an adult man with Graves' hyperthyroidism. The J gene is TRBJ2-5, the V gene TRBV6-5; D gene unclear. Specimen: peripheral blood or thyroid tissue (not recorded which). CDR3 DNA sequence: TGTGCCAGCCAGACGGGCCCCGGGGAGACCCAGTACTTC. Encoded protein: CASQTGPGETQYF.